A single sample is the source of the 27 T cell receptor beta chains below, sequenced in a study of PD-1 blockade in classical Hodgkin lymphoma. The method was immunoSEQ multiplex PCR; TCRdb's version includes in-frame clones alone and lacks a portion of them. Of tens of thousands of clones in the sample, under 85% were seen once. The time point: cycle 4 day 1 (C4D1), after 6 weeks of nivolumab. No patient escaped relapse after autologous stem cell transplantation, and brentuximab vedotin exposure varied. Specimen: peripheral blood mononuclear cells (PBMCs), collected before the fourth cycle of nivolumab. The origin of the receptors is a human donor with classical Hodgkin lymphoma.

The V and J genes are TRBV15 and TRBJ1-5; weak D call: TRBD1 (5 bases). CDR1 is LNHNV and CDR2 is YYDKDF in the germline V gene (reference sequence). The CDR3 extends over 15 amino acids. V lost 6 bases, J lost 1 base, and 13 bases lay in between. The CDR3 DNA sequence: TGTGCCACCAGTTGGGGGAGTGGGAGCAATCAGCCCCAGCATTTT. Its protein is CATSWGSGSNQPQHF.

The CDR3 spells CSVVGSGGNEQFF. The CDR3 DNA reads TGCAGCGTTGTTGGATCTGGCGGGAATGAGCAGTTCTTC. The gene calls are TRBV29-1 and TRBJ2-1, with TRBD2 as a possible D gene (5 bases). The CDR3 is 13 residues long. Trimming took 4 bases from V and 7 from J, leaving 14 bases between them. Looked up from germline, CDR1 is SQVTM and CDR2 is ANQGSEA.

The V and J genes are TRBV5-4 and TRBJ2-7, with 7 bases fitting TRBD1. V lost 0 bases, J lost 3 bases, and 0 bases stayed unmatched. Looked up from germline, CDR1 is SGHNT and CDR2 is YYREEE (reference sequence). The CDR3 has 13 residues. CDR3 coding DNA: TGTGCCAGCAGCTTGGACAGGGGCTACGAGCAGTACTTC. This encodes CASSLDRGYEQYF.

The V and J genes are TRBV18 and TRBJ2-7, with 9 bases fitting TRBD2. V dropped 8 bases and J dropped 2; count of bases not matched to a gene: 7. The CDR3 has 14 residues. Looked up from germline, CDR1 is KGHSH and CDR2 is LQKENI. The CDR3 DNA is TGTGCCAGCGCGCCGGCGGGAGGGCCCTACGAGCAGTACTTC. It specifies CASAPAGGPYEQYF.

The chain couples TRBV5-1 to TRBJ2-7; 8 bases are a match to TRBD1. This CDR3 is 15 amino acids long. With V trimmed by 3 bases and J by 2 bases, 7 bases remained unmatched. Germline values: CDR1 SGHRS, CDR2 YFSETQ. The chain's CDR3 is CASSSAGGTAYEQYF. The CDR3 DNA sequence: TGCGCCAGCAGCTCGGCAGGGGGCACGGCCTACGAGCAGTACTTC.

CDR3 DNA: TGTGCCAGCAGTCAGACTGGGTTAAATGAGCAGTTCTTC. Translated, it gives CASSQTGLNEQFF. V usage is TRBV11-2 and J usage is TRBJ2-1; D unresolved. Germline V lookup: CDR1 SGHAT, CDR2 FQNNGV. V was cut by 6 bases and J by 7 bases, with 13 bases left in between. The CDR3 runs 13 residues.

The genes are TRBV14 and TRBJ2-7; 8 bases are shared with TRBD1. Germline CDR1 is SGHDN and CDR2 is FVKESK. The CDR3 sequence is 15 residues long. Trimming cost V 2 bases and J 6 bases; bases outside gene matches: 9. The CDR3 loop reads CASSQRTGLRIEQYF. In nucleotides, the CDR3 is TGTGCCAGCAGCCAAAGGACAGGGCTACGAATCGAGCAGTACTTC.

V and J are TRBV5-5 and TRBJ1-3; D gene uncertain. V dropped 4 bases and J dropped 0 bases, with 14 bases sitting between them. The CDR3 is 16 residues long. Germline V gives CDR1 SGHKS, CDR2 YYEKEE (reference sequence). DNA for the CDR3: TGTGCCAGCAGCATCGCTATTACAAGCTCTGGAAACACCATATATTTT. It is translated as CASSIAITSSGNTIYF.

V and J are TRBV11-2 and TRBJ2-7; TRBD1 is a possible D gene (6 bases). V gave up 5 bases and J gave up 3 bases, with 17 bases separating them. The CDR3 is 15 amino acids. The germline gives CDR1 SGHAT, CDR2 FQNNGV. The CDR3 protein is CASSPGGRYFYEQYF. The CDR3, as DNA: TGTGCCAGCAGCCCTGGGGGCAGATACTTCTACGAGCAGTACTTC.

The chain couples TRBV5-8 to TRBJ2-7, with TRBD1 matching over 7 bases. Germline-derived CDR1 and CDR2 are SGHTS and YDEGEE. The CDR3 consists of 14 residues. J gave up 6 bases and V 1 base, and 7 bases lay outside the gene matches. This CDR3 reads CASSLLGGTGEQYF. The CDR3 coding sequence is TGTGCCAGCAGCTTGTTAGGGGGCACGGGCGAGCAGTACTTC.

This clone is a singleton in its sample. V is TRBV30 and J is TRBJ1-2, with D unresolved. Trimming pared 4 bases from V and 7 bases from J, leaving 10 bases between. Germline V gene sequence: CDR1 GTSNPN, CDR2 SVGIG (reference sequence). The CDR3 runs 11 residues. The CDR3 protein is CAWTPIGGYTF. The CDR3, as DNA: TGTGCCTGGACACCCATAGGTGGCTACACCTTC.

In this sample, this clone turned up a few times. The gene calls are TRBV5-4 and TRBJ2-1, with 10 bases fitting TRBD1. Losses at the gene ends were 3 bases for V and 9 bases for J; bases not matched to a gene: 6. This CDR3 has 14 residues. Germline loops: CDR1 SGHNT, CDR2 YYREEE (reference sequence). The CDR3 sequence is CASSSRQGASEQFF. As DNA, the CDR3 is TGTGCCAGCAGCTCCCGACAGGGGGCTAGTGAGCAGTTCTTC.

This clone was seen only once. The V gene is TRBV6-5, the J gene TRBJ2-7, with 9 bases that match TRBD1. V lost 7 bases and J lost 5; bases outside the gene matches: 12. Germline values: CDR1 MNHEY, CDR2 SVGAGI. The CDR3 extends over 15 amino acids. CDR3 amino acids: CASTPLGTGSDEQYF. The CDR3 DNA follows: TGTGCCAGCACCCCCCTCGGGACAGGGTCCGACGAGCAGTACTTC.

The J gene is TRBJ2-4, the V gene TRBV19; D is unresolved. V was cut by 3 bases and J by 0 bases, with 6 bases left in between. Germline loops: CDR1 LNHDA, CDR2 SQIVND (reference sequence). The CDR3 extends over 14 amino acids. The CDR3 protein is CASSMGLAKNIQYF. Here the CDR3 DNA reads TGTGCCAGTAGTATGGGCCTAGCCAAAAACATTCAGTACTTC. Full variable domain (missing parts from reference TRBV19 and TRBJ2-4): DGGITQSPKYLFRKEGQNVTLSCEQNLNHDAMYWYRQDPGQGLRLIYYSQIVNDFQKGDIAEGYSVSREKKESFPLTVTSAQKNPTAFYLCASSMGLAKNIQYFGAGTRLSVL.

The chain has TRBV12-5 and TRBJ1-1; TRBD1 matches at 12 bases. CDR1 and CDR2 from the germline V gene are LGHNT and FRNRAP. The CDR3 is made up of 16 amino acids. Trimming took 5 bases from V and 5 from J; bases not matched to a gene: 9. CDR3 nucleotides: TGTGCTAGTGGTACCCGGGACAGGGGGCCTAGTACTGAAGCTTTCTTT. Translating gives CASGTRDRGPSTEAFF.

The V call is TRBV5-4, the J call TRBJ2-5; D not certain. CDR3 size: 13 residues. The V gene's germline CDR1 is SGHNT and CDR2 YYREEE (reference sequence). Trimming took off 1 base at V and 3 bases at J, with 7 bases between the two ends. The CDR3 reads CASSLWVEETQYF. The CDR3 DNA reads TGTGCCAGCAGCTTGTGGGTAGAAGAGACCCAGTACTTC. Drawing the rest from reference TRBV5-4 and TRBJ2-5, the complete variable domain is ETGVTQSPTHLIKTRGQQVTLRCSSQSGHNTVSWYQQALGQGPQFIFQYYREEENGRGNFPPRFSGLQFPNYSSELNVNALELDDSALYLCASSLWVEETQYFGPGTRLLVL.

The chain's CDR3 is CASSRASAYNEQFF. In DNA, the CDR3 is TGTGCCAGCAGTCGGGCTAGCGCTTACAATGAGCAGTTCTTC. The chain couples TRBV6-5 to TRBJ2-1; D possibly corresponds to TRBD2 (6 bases). Germline V gene lookup returns CDR1 MNHEY and CDR2 SVGAGI. The CDR3 sequence is 14 residues long. Trimming removed 5 bases from V and 4 bases from J, with 12 bases in between.

CDR3 nucleotides: TGTGCCAGCAGCTTAACGGTAGCATGGGGCTACACCTTC. Its translation: CASSLTVAWGYTF. This chain joins TRBV7-2 and TRBJ1-2, with D uncertain. The CDR3 extends over 13 amino acids. The germline CDR1 and CDR2 sequences are SGHTA and FQGNSA. V was pared by 2 bases and J by 8 bases, with 12 bases between.

The chain combines TRBV11-3 with TRBJ2-1; 12 bases align to TRBD2. Trimming removed 0 bases from V and 9 bases from J; junction bases left unmatched: 9. CDR3 length equals 17 residues. The germline CDR1 and CDR2 sequences are SGHNT and YENEEA. The CDR3 coding sequence is TGTGCCAGCAGCTTAGAAACCAGACTAGCGGGAGTAAGTGAGCAGTTCTTC. It specifies CASSLETRLAGVSEQFF.

The chain has TRBV7-6 and TRBJ2-1, with D unresolved. The CDR3 covers 13 residues. Trimming stripped 1 base from V and 5 bases from J, with 6 bases between. CDR1 and CDR2 from the germline V gene are SGHVS and FNYEAQ. CDR3 sequence: CASSLGRNNEQFF. The CDR3 region has the DNA TGTGCCAGCAGCTTAGGGCGAAACAATGAGCAGTTCTTC.

V usage is TRBV27 and J usage is TRBJ1-4; a weak D match, TRBD1 (5 bases). This CDR3 has 18 residues. Trimming stripped 0 bases from V and 4 bases from J, with 18 bases between. Germline values: CDR1 MNHEY, CDR2 SMNVEV (reference sequence). CDR3 sequence: CASSLSPGGVRNNEKLFF. The CDR3 DNA follows: TGTGCCAGCAGTTTATCCCCCGGGGGGGTGCGGAATAATGAAAAACTGTTTTTT. Full variable domain (missing parts from reference TRBV27 and TRBJ1-4): EAQVTQNPRYLITVTGKKLTVTCSQNMNHEYMSWYRQDPGLGLRQIYYSMNVEVTDKGDVPEGYKVSRKEKRNFPLILESPSPNQTSLYFCASSLSPGGVRNNEKLFFGSGTQLSVL.

The chain joins TRBV7-8 to TRBJ2-5; TRBD2 matches at 15 bases. The CDR3 runs to 19 residues. CDR1 and CDR2 from the germline V gene are SGHVS and FQNEAQ. With V trimmed by 5 bases and J by 5 bases, 15 bases remained unmatched. Here the CDR3 DNA reads TGTGCCAGCAGCCCCCAACGGGTGGGACTAGCGGGAGGACGGGAGACCCAGTACTTC. It is translated as CASSPQRVGLAGGRETQYF.

This chain joins TRBV6-1 and TRBJ2-5; 8 bases map to TRBD1. CDR3 length: 12 residues. The germline gives CDR1 MNHNS, CDR2 SASEGT. After removal of 8 bases from V and 4 bases from J, the junction contained 3 bases not matched to a gene. The CDR3 region is CASAGGAETQYF. DNA for the CDR3: TGTGCCAGCGCAGGGGGCGCAGAGACCCAGTACTTC.

The chain links TRBV19 to TRBJ1-2; TRBD1 agrees at 10 bases. V was pared by 3 bases and J by 2 bases, with 3 bases of the junction left unmatched. CDR3 length: 15 amino acids. Germline V lookup: CDR1 LNHDA, CDR2 SQIVND (reference sequence). The CDR3 protein is CASSIRQGANYGYTF. DNA for the CDR3: TGTGCCAGTAGTATTCGACAGGGGGCGAACTATGGCTACACCTTC.

This chain connects TRBV5-8 to TRBJ2-4, with 10 bases matching TRBD1. The CDR3 length is 15 residues. J lost 8 bases, V lost 4 bases, and 9 bases had no gene match. Germline loops: CDR1 SGHTS, CDR2 YDEGEE. The CDR3 here is CASSPGTGDRDIQYF. CDR3 in DNA: TGTGCCAGCAGCCCCGGGACAGGGGATAGAGACATTCAGTACTTC.

The genes are TRBV18 and TRBJ1-3; unclear D gene. Trimming left V 3 bases short and J 0 bases short, with 9 bases between. This CDR3 has 15 amino acids. CDR1 KGHSH and CDR2 LQKENI come from the germline V gene. The CDR3 DNA follows: TGTGCCAGCTCACCTTTAGAGTTCTCTGGAAACACCATATATTTT. This translates into CASSPLEFSGNTIYF. The whole variable domain, filled in from reference TRBV18 and TRBJ1-3, reads NAGVMQNPRHLVRRRGQEARLRCSPMKGHSHVYWYRQLPEEGLKFMVYLQKENIIDESGMPKERFSAEFPKEGPSILRIQQVVRGDSAAYFCASSPLEFSGNTIYFGEGSWLTVV.

This clone was observed a single time. The chain has TRBV27 and TRBJ1-1; no clear D. V was trimmed by 1 base and J by 9 bases, leaving 15 bases between them. The CDR3 contains 14 residues. CDR1 is MNHEY, CDR2 SMNVEV, per germline (reference sequence). CDR3 bases: TGTGCCAGCAGTTTATTAGGAGGGCATTCAAAAGCTTTCTTT. Residues: CASSLLGGHSKAFF.